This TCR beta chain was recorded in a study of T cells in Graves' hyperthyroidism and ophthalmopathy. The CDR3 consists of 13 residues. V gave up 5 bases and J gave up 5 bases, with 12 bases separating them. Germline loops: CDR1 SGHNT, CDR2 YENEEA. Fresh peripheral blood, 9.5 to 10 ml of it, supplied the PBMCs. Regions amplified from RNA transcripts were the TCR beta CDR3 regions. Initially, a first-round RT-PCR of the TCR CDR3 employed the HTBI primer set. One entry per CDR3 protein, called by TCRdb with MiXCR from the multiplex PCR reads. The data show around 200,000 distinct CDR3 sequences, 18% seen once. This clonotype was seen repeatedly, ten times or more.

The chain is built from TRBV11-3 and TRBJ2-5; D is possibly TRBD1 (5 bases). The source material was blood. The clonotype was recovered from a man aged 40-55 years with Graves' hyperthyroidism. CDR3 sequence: CASSRAGMETQYF. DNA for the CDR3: TGTGCCAGCAGCCGCGCAGGGATGGAGACCCAGTACTTC.